A selection of T cell receptor beta chains follows, all from one sample in a study of beta chain features in type 1 diabetes. Using immunoSEQ multiplex PCR, the repertoire was profiled, and TCRdb retains in-frame clones only, with some absent. Of some 240,000 clones in the sample, roughly 17% were seen once. What was sequenced was naive CD4+ T cells from blood. All receptors come from a man aged 25 to 40 with type 1 diabetes. CDR3s include the opening cysteine and the closing phenylalanine or tryptophan. The D gene is left open where the match is weak. Some rows mark clone size as missing; the rest say once, few, many or name a class of expanded clone.

size,V,D,J,DNA,CDR3
few,TRBV11-2,.,TRBJ2-4,TGTGCCAGCAGCTCCGGGGTAGAAAACATTCAGTACTTC,CASSSGVENIQYF
.,TRBV12-5,TRBD1,TRBJ2-5,TGTGCTAGTGGTCTCGGACAGGCGTACCAAGAGACCCAGTACTTC,CASGLGQAYQETQYF
.,TRBV9,.,TRBJ1-1,TGTGCCAGCAGCGCCGGGCCGACAGACACTGAAGCTTTCTTT,CASSAGPTDTEAFF
.,TRBV6-5,.,TRBJ2-2,TGTGCCAGCAGTTACCCCGGGAGCGCCGGTGGCGGGGAGCTGTTTTTT,CASSYPGSAGGGELFF
.,TRBV7-9,.,TRBJ1-5,TGTGCCAGCAGCTTAGGGCAGCACCAAGGGCCCCAGCATTTT,CASSLGQHQGPQHF
few,TRBV6-1,TRBD2,TRBJ2-3,TGTGCCAGCAGTGAAAAGGGCGGGAGGCCGAGCACAGATACGCAGTATTTT,CASSEKGGRPSTDTQYF
.,TRBV7-2,TRBD1,TRBJ2-3,TGTGCCAGCAGCTTGGACAGGAGCACAGATACGCAGTATTTT,CASSLDRSTDTQYF
.,TRBV7-2,.,TRBJ1-2,TGTGCCAGCAGCTCCTATGGTCGTGGCTACACCTTC,CASSSYGRGYTF
few,TRBV30,.,TRBJ2-3,TGTGCCTGGAGCAGGGGCTACGATACGCAGTATTTT,CAWSRGYDTQYF
.,TRBV15,TRBD1,TRBJ2-1,TGTGCCACCAGCAGCACAGGGGGCGTTTACAATGAGCAGTTCTTC,CATSSTGGVYNEQFF
.,TRBV18,.,TRBJ2-7,TGTGCCAGCTCAGATCCGGGACTTCCATACGAGCAGTACTTC,CASSDPGLPYEQYF
.,TRBV9,.,TRBJ1-5,TGTGCCAGCAGCGTAGACTTGGCTCAGCCCCAGCATTTT,CASSVDLAQPQHF
.,TRBV30,TRBD2,TRBJ2-3,TGTGCCTGGGACCCCGGGGGGAGCACAGATACGCAGTATTTT,CAWDPGGSTDTQYF
few,TRBV7-2,TRBD2,TRBJ2-3,TGTGCCAGCAGCCGGACTAGCGGTCGGGATACGCAGTATTTT,CASSRTSGRDTQYF
few,TRBV29-1,.,TRBJ2-3,TGCAGCGGGGCGGGGAACCCAGATACGCAGTATTTT,CSGAGNPDTQYF
few,TRBV30,TRBD1,TRBJ1-2,TGTGCCTGGACCGTGGGGACAGTCTATGGCTACACCTTC,CAWTVGTVYGYTF
few,TRBV18,.,TRBJ1-5,TGTGCCAGCTCACCAGTTCAGGATCAGCCCCAGCATTTT,CASSPVQDQPQHF
.,TRBV29-1,TRBD2,TRBJ2-1,TGCAGCGTTGAAGGGGTGAGACTAGCGGGAGGGCTTACCTACAATGAGCAGTTCTTC,CSVEGVRLAGGLTYNEQFF
once,TRBV14,.,TRBJ2-5,TGTGCCAGCAGCCAAGACCGATGGGGCATGCAGAGCCAAGAGACCCAGTACTTC,CASSQDRWGMQSQETQYF
.,TRBV5-4,.,TRBJ2-7,TGTGCCAGCAGCCGACCTGGGGAGCCTTCGGTCGAGCAGTACTTC,CASSRPGEPSVEQYF
.,TRBV25-1,.,TRBJ1-2,TGTGCCAGCAGTGAATACAGGGCTAACTATGGCTACACCTTC,CASSEYRANYGYTF
few,TRBV29-1,.,TRBJ2-5,TGCAGCGTTGTGGGGATCCAAGAGACCCAGTACTTC,CSVVGIQETQYF
.,TRBV5-1,TRBD1,TRBJ2-5,TGCGCCAGCAGCTTTTCAAGAACAGGGGGAGAGACCCAGTACTTC,CASSFSRTGGETQYF
.,TRBV6-5,.,TRBJ2-7,TGTGCCAGCAGTTACTCGCCAGGGACAGAGCAGTACTTC,CASSYSPGTEQYF
.,TRBV5-1,.,TRBJ2-1,TGCGCCAGCAGCTTGGGGTCCGAGCTCAATGAGCAGTTCTTC,CASSLGSELNEQFF
.,TRBV25-1,.,TRBJ2-5,TGTGCCAGCAGTGCTTCCCGGGAGACCCAGTACTTC,CASSASRETQYF
few,TRBV7-6,.,TRBJ2-4,TGTGCCAGCAGCTTTACACAGGAAAACATTCAGTACTTC,CASSFTQENIQYF
few,TRBV18,.,TRBJ1-4,TGTGCCAGCTCACCCGCTAATGAAAAACTGTTTTTT,CASSPANEKLFF
.,TRBV5-4,.,TRBJ2-6,TGTGCCAGCAGCCGTGACATCGGGGCCAACGTCCTGACTTTC,CASSRDIGANVLTF
.,TRBV30,.,TRBJ2-7,TGTGCCTGGAGTGGAAGGCAGGGGAGCCCCGAGCAGTACTTC,CAWSGRQGSPEQYF
few,TRBV5-1,TRBD1,TRBJ1-4,TGCGCCAGCAGCCGGGACAGGAATGAAAAACTGTTTTTT,CASSRDRNEKLFF
.,TRBV2,.,TRBJ2-5,TGTGCCAGCAGTTCGTCTCGGGAGACCCAGTACTTC,CASSSSRETQYF
few,TRBV29-1,TRBD1,TRBJ2-7,TGCAGCGCTGGACAGGGGAGCTCCTACGAGCAGTACTTC,CSAGQGSSYEQYF
.,TRBV11-3,.,TRBJ2-3,TGTGCCAGCAGCTTAGCCCTCGCTGAAGGGACGCAGTATTTT,CASSLALAEGTQYF
.,TRBV10-3,.,TRBJ2-3,TGTGCCATCGAAGCAAGCGATAGCACAGATACGCAGTATTTT,CAIEASDSTDTQYF
.,TRBV29-1,TRBD2,TRBJ2-3,TGCAGCGTTGCGCGACTAGCAGGCTTCACAGATACGCAGTATTTT,CSVARLAGFTDTQYF
few,TRBV4-1,TRBD2,TRBJ2-1,TGCGCCAGCAGCCAACCAACTAGCGGGAGGTCGAGGAATGAGCAGTTCTTC,CASSQPTSGRSRNEQFF
.,TRBV4-3,TRBD2,TRBJ2-7,TGCGCCAGCAGCCACCTACTAGCGGGAGGCTACGAGCAGTACTTC,CASSHLLAGGYEQYF
.,TRBV29-1,.,TRBJ2-5,TGCAGCGTCAGGACACCGCGGTCAGAGACCCAGTACTTC,CSVRTPRSETQYF
.,TRBV29-1,.,TRBJ2-3,TGCAGCGTACATGAGACACAAAATACGCAGTATTTT,CSVHETQNTQYF
.,TRBV9,.,TRBJ1-1,TGTGCCAGCAGCGTAGCTCTGCAGGGCGAAGCTTTCTTT,CASSVALQGEAFF